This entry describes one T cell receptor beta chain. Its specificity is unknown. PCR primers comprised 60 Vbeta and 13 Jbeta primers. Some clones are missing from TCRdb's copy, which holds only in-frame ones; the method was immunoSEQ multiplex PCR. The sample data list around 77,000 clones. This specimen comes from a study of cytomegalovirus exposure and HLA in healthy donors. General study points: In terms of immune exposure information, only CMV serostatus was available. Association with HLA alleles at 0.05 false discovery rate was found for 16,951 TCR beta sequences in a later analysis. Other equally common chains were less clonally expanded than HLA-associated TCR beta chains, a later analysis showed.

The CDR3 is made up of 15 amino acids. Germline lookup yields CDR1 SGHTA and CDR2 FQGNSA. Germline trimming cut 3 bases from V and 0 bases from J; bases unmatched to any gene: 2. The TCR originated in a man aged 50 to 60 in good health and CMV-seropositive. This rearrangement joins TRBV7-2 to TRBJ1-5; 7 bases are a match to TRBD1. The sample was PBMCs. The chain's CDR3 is CASSLGQHSNQPQHF. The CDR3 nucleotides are TGTGCCAGCAGCTTGGGACAGCATAGCAATCAGCCCCAGCATTTT.